The 28 T cell receptor beta chains in this list originate from one sample, sequenced in a study of cytomegalovirus exposure and HLA in healthy donors. The PCR was carried out with 60 Vbeta primers and 13 Jbeta primers. Repertoires were generated with immunoSEQ multiplex PCR, while TCRdb's copy carries only in-frame clones and drops some. Altogether about 190,000 clones are present, approximately 84% being singletons, with the ten largest covering around 3%. The sample consisted of PBMCs. These receptors originate from a woman between 50 and 59 years old in good health and CMV-seropositive.

The rearrangement joins TRBV6-5 to TRBJ1-6; tentative D call: TRBD1 (6 bases). From germline, CDR1 is MNHEY and CDR2 SVGAGI. V was clipped by 6 bases and J by 8 bases, with 17 bases between them. The CDR3 runs to 15 residues. This CDR3 is CASSWDDRNYSPLHF. The CDR3 coding sequence is TGTGCCAGCAGCTGGGACGACAGGAATTATTCACCCCTCCACTTT.

The chain links TRBV10-2 to TRBJ1-2; possible D gene TRBD1, 5 bases. V lost 6 bases and J 4 bases, leaving 9 bases between the germline ends. There are 12 residues in the CDR3. Germline assignment: CDR1 WSHSY and CDR2 SAAADI. The CDR3 DNA follows: TGCGCCAGCAGATCCGACAGCTATGGCTACACCTTC. This sequence encodes CASRSDSYGYTF.

V is TRBV27 and J is TRBJ2-1; 11 nucleotides match TRBD2. Per germline, CDR1 MNHEY and CDR2 SMNVEV (reference sequence). V dropped 5 bases and J dropped 3; count of bases not matched to a gene: 12. CDR3 length: 18 amino acids. The CDR3 DNA reads as TGTGCCAGCAGTCGGAAACCAGTAGCGGGGGGGCACTACAATGAGCAGTTCTTC. Protein: CASSRKPVAGGHYNEQFF.

This chain uses TRBV14 with TRBJ2-2; no firm D call. The ends were cut back, 4 bases at V and 5 bases at J, with 8 bases in the middle. The CDR3 runs to 13 residues. Germline V gives CDR1 SGHDN, CDR2 FVKESK. This CDR3 is CASSLYHTGELFF. The CDR3, as DNA: TGTGCCAGCAGCCTCTACCATACCGGGGAGCTGTTTTTT.

The J gene is TRBJ1-1, the V gene TRBV10-3; D is possibly TRBD1 (6 bases). V was shortened by 7 bases and J by 1 base, with 10 bases between the two germline ends. In germline, CDR1 is ENHRY, CDR2 SYGVKD. This CDR3 is built from 13 residues. This CDR3 reads CAITGGQNTEAFF. DNA of the CDR3: TGTGCCATCACGGGGGGCCAGAACACTGAAGCTTTCTTT.

The V gene is TRBV5-1, the J gene TRBJ2-1, with a weak D call TRBD1 (5 bases). The CDR3 covers 14 residues. In germline, CDR1 is SGHRS, CDR2 YFSETQ. V was shortened by 4 bases and J by 2 bases, with 10 bases between the two germline ends. CDR3 protein: CASSEGEPYNEQFF. In DNA, the CDR3 is TGCGCCAGCAGCGAAGGGGAACCCTACAATGAGCAGTTCTTC.

The chain combines TRBV4-3 with TRBJ1-1, with 7 bases identical to TRBD1. The V and J ends lost 0 bases and 3 bases, in that order; junction bases with no gene match: 7. The CDR3 spans 16 residues. Germline V gene data show CDR1 as LGHNA and CDR2 as YSLEER. CDR3 DNA: TGCGCCAGCAGCCAAGATGTAGGGGGCGGGGACACTGAAGCTTTCTTT. Residues: CASSQDVGGGDTEAFF.

The gene calls are TRBV5-5 and TRBJ2-5, with D tentatively TRBD2 (7 bases). This CDR3 comprises 15 residues. V lost 0 bases and J lost 5, with 14 bases in between. Germline loops: CDR1 SGHKS, CDR2 YYEKEE (reference sequence). As DNA, the CDR3 is TGTGCCAGCAGCTTGGATGTAGGGGGAGGGGAGACCCAGTACTTC. Translating gives CASSLDVGGGETQYF.

The V call is TRBV4-2, the J call TRBJ1-1, with 7 bases aligning to TRBD1. V shed 5 bases and J 13 bases; nucleotides not matched to a gene: 7. The CDR3 has 11 amino acids. CDR1 is LGHNA, CDR2 YNFKEQ, per germline. The CDR3, as DNA: TGTGCCAGCAGCTTAGGGGGCGGAAATTTCTTT. This sequence encodes CASSLGGGNFF.

This chain links TRBV7-6 with TRBJ2-5; maybe TRBD2 (5 bases). With the DNA end fitting TRBJ2-7 better, the J assignment may be wrong. The CDR3 sequence is 13 residues long. In germline, CDR1 is SGHVS, CDR2 FNYEAQ. The CDR3: CASSSYEGYEQYF. The DNA of the CDR3 is TGTGCCAGCAGCTCCTACGAGGGCTACGAGCAGTACTTC.

The rearrangement joins TRBV7-3 to TRBJ1-1, with D perhaps TRBD1 (5 bases). The ends were cut back, 5 bases at V and 0 bases at J, with 13 bases in the middle. There are 15 residues in the CDR3. CDR1 is SGHTA and CDR2 is FQGTGA in the germline V gene. The CDR3 here is CASSPNRYMNTEAFF. Here the CDR3 DNA reads TGTGCCAGCAGCCCAAACAGGTACATGAACACTGAAGCTTTCTTT. Variable domain in full (rest from reference TRBV7-3 and TRBJ1-1): GAGVSQTPSNKVTEKGKYVELRCDPISGHTALYWYRQSLGQGPEFLIYFQGTGAADDSGLPNDRFFAVRPEGSVSTLKIQRTERGDSAVYLCASSPNRYMNTEAFFGQGTRLTVV.

V is TRBV18 and J is TRBJ2-3; D might be TRBD1 (5 bases). Trimming took 3 bases from V and 6 from J, leaving 7 bases between them. Per germline, CDR1 KGHSH and CDR2 LQKENI. This CDR3 comprises 12 residues. CDR3 nucleotide sequence: TGTGCCAGCTCACCGACAGCGGATACGCAGTATTTT. This codes for CASSPTADTQYF.

This chain connects TRBV7-2 to TRBJ1-1; weak D call: TRBD1 (5 bases). The CDR3 spans 16 residues. Germline lookup yields CDR1 SGHTA and CDR2 FQGNSA. V lost 5 bases and J lost 10, with 26 bases in between. The CDR3 nucleotides read TGTGCCAGCAGCCCAGACGGGGGGGGGAACCCAATAGGAGCTTTCTTT. Protein product: CASSPDGGGNPIGAFF. The whole variable domain, remainder taken from reference TRBV7-2 and TRBJ1-1, is GAGVSQSPSNKVTEKGKDVELRCDPISGHTALYWYRQSLGQGLEFLIYFQGNSAPDKSGLPSDRFSAERTGGSVSTLTIQRTQQEDSAVYLCASSPDGGGNPIGAFFGQGTRLTVV.

Here the CDR3 DNA reads TGTGCCAGCAGCCAAGTAGGGACAGGGGCCTCCTACGAGCAGTACTTC. Its translation is CASSQVGTGASYEQYF. The chain links TRBV4-2 to TRBJ2-5, with 10 bases fitting TRBD1. The J call is uncertain, as TRBJ2-7 better fits the DNA end. Germline assignment: CDR1 LGHNA and CDR2 YNFKEQ. The CDR3 loop spans 16 amino acids.

The J gene is TRBJ1-2, the V gene TRBV4-2; 10 nucleotides match TRBD1. The germline gives CDR1 LGHNA, CDR2 YNFKEQ. The CDR3 is 15 amino acids. The J segment lost 1 base and the V segment lost 4 bases, leaving 3 bases of the junction unmatched. The CDR3 loop is CASSRGQGINYGYTF. The DNA for the CDR3 is TGTGCCAGCAGCCGGGGACAGGGGATTAACTATGGCTACACCTTC.

The chain links TRBV6-5 to TRBJ1-2, with 7 bases fitting TRBD1. CDR1 and CDR2 (germline): MNHEY, SVGAGI. The length of the CDR3 is 14 residues. Trimming at V came to 6 bases and at J to 4 bases, leaving 8 bases not matched to a gene. CDR3 DNA: TGTGCCAGCAGCAGAAAGACAGGGACCTATGGCTACACCTTC. Translating it yields CASSRKTGTYGYTF.

V is TRBV4-2 and J is TRBJ2-5, with TRBD2 identical over 14 bases. The last part of the DNA fits TRBJ2-7 better; the J call may be wrong. This CDR3 region has 19 residues. The germline CDR1 and CDR2 sequences are LGHNA and YNFKEQ. This CDR3 reads CASSQVGLAGEGRSYEQYF. The CDR3 nucleotides read TGTGCCAGCAGCCAGGTGGGACTAGCGGGGGAAGGGAGGTCCTACGAGCAGTACTTC.

This chain links TRBV2 with TRBJ2-7; 13 bases match TRBD2. Germline V gene lookup returns CDR1 SNHLY and CDR2 FYNNEI. Trimming at V came to 6 bases and at J to 2 bases, leaving 7 bases not matched to a gene. The CDR3 length is 16 residues. CDR3 sequence: CASRGRLAGGTYEQYF. CDR3 DNA sequence: TGTGCCAGCAGGGGCCGACTAGCGGGGGGTACCTACGAGCAGTACTTC. Based on the CDR3 plus reference TRBV2 and TRBJ2-7, the full variable domain is EPEVTQTPSHQVTQMGQEVILRCVPISNHLYFYWYRQILGQKVEFLVSFYNNEISEKSEIFDDQFSVERPDGSNFTLKIRSTKLEDSAMYFCASRGRLAGGTYEQYFGPGTRLTVT.

This rearrangement joins TRBV4-2 to TRBJ1-2; D gene uncertain. The CDR3 is made up of 13 amino acids. Germline CDR1 LGHNA, CDR2 YNFKEQ. With 5 bases removed from V and 0 bases from J, the gap between germline ends came to 7 bases. CDR3 bases: TGTGCCAGCAGCTTGAGGGCTAACTATGGCTACACCTTC. Amino acids: CASSLRANYGYTF.

The chain employs TRBV6-5 and TRBJ2-1; 10 bases are shared with TRBD2. Germline V gene data show CDR1 as MNHEY and CDR2 as SVGAGI. V gave up 2 bases and J gave up 7 bases; unmatched junction bases: 5. The length of the CDR3 is 15 residues. The CDR3 reads CASSYGLAGVNEQFF. DNA of the CDR3: TGTGCCAGCAGTTACGGGCTAGCGGGGGTGAATGAGCAGTTCTTC.

There are a few counts of this clone. The chain is built from TRBV6-5 and TRBJ1-4; a weak D match, TRBD1 (5 bases). V dropped 7 bases and J dropped 8 bases, with 17 bases sitting between them. Looked up from germline, CDR1 is MNHEY and CDR2 is SVGAGI. CDR3 length equals 14 residues. The CDR3 region has the DNA TGTGCCAGCACCTCTAAAGGGGCGGGAGAAAAACTGTTTTTT. Translated: CASTSKGAGEKLFF.

This clone appeared a few times. The rearrangement uses TRBV6-1 and TRBJ2-7; perhaps TRBD1 as D (6 bases). The V end was cut by 1 base, the J end by 7 bases, with 8 bases between. The CDR3 covers 12 residues. The germline gives CDR1 MNHNS, CDR2 SASEGT. The CDR3 sequence: CASSEVGTEQYF. The CDR3 DNA sequence: TGTGCCAGCAGTGAAGTAGGGACAGAGCAGTACTTC.

V gene TRBV2 combines with J gene TRBJ2-7; 10 bases line up with TRBD2. The V and J ends lost 6 bases and 3 bases, in that order; junction bases with no gene match: 11. Germline CDR1 and CDR2: SNHLY and FYNNEI. CDR3 length equals 16 residues. Written as DNA, the CDR3 is TGTGCCAGCAGGGGGCCAGCGGGGGGGCTTATCTACGAGCAGTACTTC. This sequence encodes CASRGPAGGLIYEQYF.

At least ten counts were recorded for this clone. V and J are TRBV5-4 and TRBJ2-7; weak D call: TRBD1 (5 bases). Germline CDR1 SGHNT, CDR2 YYREEE (reference sequence). The CDR3 length is 16 residues. V was cut by 2 bases and J by 0 bases, with 15 bases left in between. This CDR3 is CASSFTPFRVSYEQYF. In DNA form, the CDR3 reads TGTGCCAGCAGCTTCACACCTTTCAGGGTCTCCTACGAGCAGTACTTC. The full variable domain, completed using reference TRBV5-4 and TRBJ2-7, is ETGVTQSPTHLIKTRGQQVTLRCSSQSGHNTVSWYQQALGQGPQFIFQYYREEENGRGNFPPRFSGLQFPNYSSELNVNALELDDSALYLCASSFTPFRVSYEQYFGPGTRLTVT.

The table lists this clone with a few counts. The chain recombines TRBV4-3 with TRBJ1-6; D not resolved. Trimming cost V 0 bases and J 9 bases, with 6 bases left between them. The CDR3 covers 13 residues. Germline loops: CDR1 LGHNA, CDR2 YSLEER. The CDR3 nucleotides are TGCGCCAGCAGCCAAGATTCGAGTTCACCCCTCCACTTT. This gives the protein CASSQDSSSPLHF.

V gene TRBV7-2 combines with J gene TRBJ1-3; 7 bases are a match to TRBD1. Germline V gene sequence: CDR1 SGHTA, CDR2 FQGNSA. The CDR3 loop spans 16 amino acids. V lost 5 bases, J lost 0 bases, and 7 bases stayed unmatched. CDR3 DNA sequence: TGTGCCAGCAGCCCAGGGGGAGGAGCCTCTGGAAACACCATATATTTT. Amino acid sequence: CASSPGGGASGNTIYF.

About this clone: The junction does not match germline at one end; this may be a read error. The chain recombines TRBV7-9 with TRBJ1-1; weak D call: TRBD1 (5 bases). Germline loops: CDR1 SEHNR, CDR2 FQNEAQ (reference sequence). There are 14 residues in the CDR3. The CDR3 is CSSSLVGGHGEAFF. As DNA, the CDR3 is TGTTCCAGCAGCTTAGTCGGGGGTCATGGTGAAGCTTTCTTT.

This clone was found a few times. The chain uses TRBV5-1 and TRBJ2-3, with D unresolved. V gave up 1 base and J gave up 1 base, with 4 bases separating them. Per germline, CDR1 SGHRS and CDR2 YFSETQ. The CDR3 loop spans 13 amino acids. The CDR3 sequence: CASSLPGTDTQYF. CDR3 sequence (DNA): TGCGCCAGCAGCTTGCCCGGCACAGATACGCAGTATTTT.